Below are 17 T cell receptor beta chains sequenced from a single sample in a study of shared clonotypes between healthy human individuals. Generated by immunoSEQ multiplex PCR, the TCRdb table keeps only in-frame clones and is missing some. The sample yields around 2.1 million clones, more than 90% seen once. Sequencing was performed on naive CD4+ T cells sorted from blood. Subset specified: CD45RA+ positively selected. The receptors originated from a man aged 18 to 30 in good health.

Notes on this clone: Other DNA sequences of this sample code for an identical CDR3. The chain carries TRBV5-6 and TRBJ2-5; maybe TRBD1 (5 bases). Between the trimmed V and J ends, which lost 2 bases and 2 bases, there was a span of 7 bases. This CDR3 is 13 amino acids long. Germline-derived CDR1 and CDR2 are SGHDT and YYEEEE. This CDR3 is CASSLGQQETQYF. The CDR3, as DNA: TGTGCCAGCAGCTTAGGACAACAAGAGACCCAGTACTTC. Full variable domain (rest looked up from reference TRBV5-6 and TRBJ2-5): DAGVTQSPTHLIKTRGQQVTLRCSPKSGHDTVSWYQQALGQGPQFIFQYYEEEERQRGNFPDRFSGHQFPNYSSELNVNALLLGDSALYLCASSLGQQETQYFGPGTRLLVL.

The rearrangement uses TRBV20-1 and TRBJ1-1; D not certain. Trimming pared 7 bases from V and 8 bases from J, leaving 11 bases between. The germline V gene encodes CDR1 DFQATT and CDR2 SNEGSKA (reference sequence). This CDR3 comprises 10 residues. CDR3 sequence: CSVQSAEAFF. Written as DNA, the CDR3 is TGCAGTGTGCAGTCAGCCGAAGCTTTCTTT.

J is TRBJ1-6 and V is TRBV9, with no clear D. The V end lost 0 bases, the J end lost 9 bases, and 7 bases lay between the germline ends. Germline CDR1 and CDR2: SGDLS and YYNGEE. This CDR3 contains 13 residues. The chain's CDR3 is CASSVDQSSPLHF. The CDR3 DNA reads TGTGCCAGCAGCGTAGATCAGAGTTCACCCCTCCACTTT.

The chain links TRBV10-3 to TRBJ2-2; D may match TRBD1 or TRBD2 (6 bases each). CDR3 length equals 15 residues. The germline V gene has CDR1 ENHRY and CDR2 SYGVKD. V lost 10 bases to trimming and J lost 1 base, with 16 bases between them. CDR3 protein: CATEPGDMNTGELFF. The CDR3 coding sequence is TGTGCCACCGAGCCGGGGGACATGAACACCGGGGAGCTGTTTTTT.

The chain employs TRBV7-9 and TRBJ2-2, with TRBD1 identical over 9 bases. Germline V CDR1 and CDR2: SEHNR, FQNEAQ (reference sequence). The V gene end was trimmed by 7 bases and the J gene end by 3 bases; junction bases not matched to a gene: 6. The CDR3 contains 15 residues. The CDR3 reads CASNSRDRDTGELFF. CDR3 sequence (DNA): TGTGCCAGCAACTCCCGGGACAGGGACACCGGGGAGCTGTTTTTT.

The table lists this clone with a count of one. The chain couples TRBV19 to TRBJ1-5, with D unresolved. Germline V gives CDR1 LNHDA, CDR2 SQIVND (reference sequence). The V and J ends lost 3 bases and 1 base respectively, with 13 bases between them. The CDR3 contains 16 residues. The CDR3 DNA follows: TGTGCCAGTAGTATGGCAGCGGGCGGAAGCAATCAGCCCCAGCATTTT. Translation: CASSMAAGGSNQPQHF.

This clone was recorded once. The chain combines TRBV7-3 with TRBJ2-3; D may match TRBD1 or TRBD2 (5 bases each). This CDR3 spans 15 amino acids. The germline V and J ends were trimmed by 5 bases and 0 bases, with 12 bases remaining between them. CDR1 and CDR2 from the germline V gene are SGHTA and FQGTGA. CDR3 DNA sequence: TGTGCCAGCAGCACGGGGCCTCCTAGCACAGATACGCAGTATTTT. Translated: CASSTGPPSTDTQYF.

The chain recombines TRBV30 with TRBJ2-5; D could derive from TRBD1 or TRBD2 (6 bases each). CDR3 length equals 14 residues. The germline gives CDR1 GTSNPN, CDR2 SVGIG (reference sequence). The V end was cut by 6 bases, the J end by 5 bases, with 19 bases between. CDR3 bases: TGTGCCTGTTCCGTCGGAGGGGGGATGGAGACCCAGTACTTC. It encodes CACSVGGGMETQYF.

V and J are TRBV5-1 and TRBJ1-4; 7 bases are a match to TRBD1. Germline trimming cut 3 bases from V and 5 bases from J; bases unmatched to any gene: 10. Germline-derived CDR1 and CDR2 are SGHRS and YFSETQ. This CDR3 has 16 amino acids. In DNA form, the CDR3 reads TGCGCCAGCAGCTCCGCAGGGGGGACAAAAAATGAAAAACTGTTTTTT. Encoded protein: CASSSAGGTKNEKLFF.

The chain combines TRBV5-4 with TRBJ2-4, with D tentatively TRBD1 (5 bases). V lost 4 bases and J 4 bases, leaving 15 bases between the germline ends. CDR3 length equals 15 residues. CDR1 and CDR2 from the germline V gene are SGHNT and YYREEE (reference sequence). CDR3 sequence (DNA): TGTGCCAGCAGCACAGCAGGGTTCCCGAAAAACATTCAGTACTTC. Translating gives CASSTAGFPKNIQYF.

The chain is built from TRBV11-2 and TRBJ1-4; no clear D. V lost 0 bases, J lost 12 bases, and 11 bases lay in between. Germline CDR1 is SGHAT and CDR2 is FQNNGV. This CDR3 is 13 amino acids long. In nucleotides, the CDR3 is TGTGCCAGCAGCTTAGATTACGTTGAGGAACTGTTTTTT. Its translation is CASSLDYVEELFF.

The genes are TRBV25-1 and TRBJ1-2; D gene uncertain. Trimming shortened V by 4 bases and J by 4 bases, and 13 bases separated the two germline ends. The CDR3 length is 14 residues. Germline V gene data show CDR1 as MGHDK and CDR2 as SYGVNS. CDR3 DNA sequence: TGTGCCAGCAGTGGAAGTCCCACGGGCTATGGCTACACCTTC. This encodes CASSGSPTGYGYTF.

The chain uses TRBV9 and TRBJ1-4; D remains unclear. V lost 4 bases to trimming and J lost 7 bases, with 17 bases between them. There are 15 residues in the CDR3. CDR1 is SGDLS and CDR2 is YYNGEE in the germline V gene. The CDR3 nucleotides are TGTGCCAGCAGCCCCACTGACACCGACGGTGAAAAACTGTTTTTT. Its protein product is CASSPTDTDGEKLFF.

The chain uses TRBV7-2 and TRBJ2-2; no definite D call. The CDR3 extends over 14 amino acids. V was clipped by 5 bases and J by 7 bases, with 14 bases between them. Germline assignment: CDR1 SGHTA and CDR2 FQGNSA. This CDR3 is CASSLTVWGGELFF. CDR3 nucleotide sequence: TGTGCCAGCAGCCTTACGGTCTGGGGCGGGGAGCTGTTTTTT.

V is TRBV9 and J is TRBJ2-5; TRBD2 matches at 10 bases. V lost 6 bases and J lost 4; bases outside the gene matches: 9. Germline V gene sequence: CDR1 SGDLS, CDR2 YYNGEE. This CDR3 spans 15 amino acids. In DNA form, the CDR3 reads TGTGCCAGCAAAAAAGGGCTAGCGGGAGTAGAGACCCAGTACTTC. Amino acid sequence: CASKKGLAGVETQYF. Full variable domain (missing parts from reference TRBV9 and TRBJ2-5): DSGVTQTPKHLITATGQRVTLRCSPRSGDLSVYWYQQSLDQGLQFLIQYYNGEERAKGNILERFSAQQFPDLHSELNLSSLELGDSALYFCASKKGLAGVETQYFGPGTRLLVL.

This rearrangement joins TRBV5-5 to TRBJ1-1; no definite D call. In germline, CDR1 is SGHKS, CDR2 YYEKEE (reference sequence). V lost 2 bases to trimming and J lost 2 bases, with 10 bases between them. The CDR3 sequence is 14 residues long. The CDR3 region is CASSFSTSNTEAFF. The CDR3 region has the DNA TGTGCCAGCAGCTTTTCGACAAGTAACACTGAAGCTTTCTTT.

This clone appeared a single time. The chain uses TRBV30 and TRBJ1-1, with D unresolved. Germline V gives CDR1 GTSNPN, CDR2 SVGIG (reference sequence). The V gene lost 0 bases and the J gene lost 1 base, with 9 bases spanning the gap. The CDR3 is 14 amino acids. The CDR3 DNA is TGTGCCTGGAGTGTACTTGACTCGAACACTGAAGCTTTCTTT. Translated, it gives CAWSVLDSNTEAFF.